These T cell receptor beta chains were read from a single sample in a study of blood T cell repertoires in COVID-19. TCRdb's table, derived via immunoSEQ multiplex PCR, lists solely in-frame clones and lacks some. Among more than 300,000 clones listed, 70% to 90% were seen once. Sequencing was done on a sample of PBMCs or T cells enriched from blood (not recorded which). The receptor set was obtained from a man aged 40-49 years in a cohort exposed to, infected with or recovered from COVID-19 (not recorded which). Both conserved end residues are part of each CDR3. The D gene is left open where the match is weak. The size field is filled for only some rows; it gives once, few, many or a size class.

V gene	D gene	J gene	clone size	CDR3 protein	CDR3 DNA
TRBV28	TRBD2	TRBJ2-2	-	CASSFSSGAPGELFF	TGTGCCAGCAGTTTCTCTAGCGGGGCCCCCGGGGAGCTGTTTTTT
TRBV7-2	TRBD2	TRBJ2-5	-	CASSFRFRSAGGPGTQYF	TGTGCCAGCAGCTTTAGATTTCGCTCAGCGGGAGGGCCTGGGACCCAGTACTTC
TRBV3-1/TRBV3-2	-	TRBJ1-6	-	CASSQGSASPLHF	TGTGCCAGCAGCCAAGGCAGCGCTTCACCCCTCCACTTT
TRBV6-2/TRBV6-3	-	TRBJ1-5	many	CASSYAGSNQPQHF	TGTGCCAGCAGTTACGCGGGTTCCAATCAGCCCCAGCATTTT
TRBV7-9	TRBD1	TRBJ2-2	few	CASRRAGTGNTGELFF	TGTGCCAGCAGAAGGGCCGGGACAGGGAACACCGGGGAGCTGTTTTTT
TRBV20-1	-	TRBJ1-4	-	CSARREEKLFF	TGCAGTGCTAGGAGGGAAGAAAAACTGTTTTTT
TRBV29-1	-	TRBJ2-2	-	CSVAGGDLANTGELFF	TGCAGCGTTGCCGGGGGAGACCTAGCGAACACCGGGGAGCTGTTTTTT
TRBV19	TRBD1	TRBJ1-1	-	CASSRDRVDTEAFF	TGTGCCAGTAGCCGGGACAGGGTCGACACTGAAGCTTTCTTT
TRBV18	TRBD1	TRBJ2-7	-	CASSPRGQGGYEQYF	TGTGCCAGCTCACCACGGGGACAGGGAGGCTACGAGCAGTACTTC
TRBV11-2	TRBD1	TRBJ1-3	-	CASSPQGAGNTIYF	TGTGCCAGCAGCCCACAGGGGGCCGGAAACACCATATATTTT
TRBV3-1/TRBV3-2	TRBD2	TRBJ2-1	once	CASSQGSGRRDNEQFF	TGTGCCAGCAGCCAAGGGAGCGGGAGAAGGGACAATGAGCAGTTCTTC
TRBV6-1	-	TRBJ1-2	-	CASSEAKGRVGGYTF	TGTGCCAGCAGTGAAGCCAAAGGCAGGGTTGGTGGCTACACCTTC
TRBV10-1	TRBD1	TRBJ2-1	few	CASSEGDRGPEQFF	TGCGCCAGCAGTGAGGGGGACAGGGGACCTGAGCAGTTCTTC
TRBV19	TRBD1	TRBJ2-3	-	CASSRTGQVADTQYF	TGTGCCAGTAGCCGGACAGGTCAGGTCGCAGATACGCAGTATTTT
TRBV6-4	-	TRBJ2-1	-	CASSGMEGNEQFF	TGTGCCAGCAGTGGGATGGAGGGCAATGAGCAGTTCTTC
TRBV30	-	TRBJ2-1	once	CAWNSGYNEQFF	TGTGCCTGGAATAGCGGATACAATGAGCAGTTCTTC
TRBV5-1	TRBD1	TRBJ2-7	few	CASSVDRVGYEQYF	TGCGCCAGCAGCGTGGACAGGGTAGGGTACGAGCAGTACTTC
TRBV5-4	TRBD1	TRBJ2-7	-	CASSLGQGAYEQYF	TGTGCCAGCAGCTTGGGACAGGGTGCGTACGAGCAGTACTTC
TRBV28	TRBD1	TRBJ2-7	-	CASSSSVGTVADEQYF	TGTGCCAGCAGTTCGAGCGTGGGGACAGTCGCCGACGAGCAGTACTTC
TRBV6-5	-	TRBJ2-6	-	CASFAEISGANVLTF	TGTGCCAGCTTTGCAGAAATCTCTGGGGCCAACGTCCTGACTTTC
TRBV3-1/TRBV3-2	TRBD1	TRBJ1-2	-	CASSQDNRGHQQNYGYTF	TGTGCCAGCAGCCAAGATAACAGGGGCCATCAGCAGAACTATGGCTACACCTTC
TRBV7-8	TRBD1	TRBJ1-5	-	CASSPTGTGVGQPQHF	TGTGCCAGCAGCCCAACCGGGACAGGGGTAGGTCAGCCCCAGCATTTT
TRBV7-2	-	TRBJ2-2	-	CASSVRDLGAGELFF	TGTGCCAGCAGCGTCCGGGACTTGGGGGCCGGGGAGCTGTTTTTT
TRBV7-9	-	TRBJ1-1	-	CASSAYRDNTEAFF	TGTGCCAGCAGCGCCTACAGGGATAACACTGAAGCTTTCTTT
TRBV7-3	TRBD2	TRBJ2-5	-	CASSKTSGTQETQYF	TGTGCCAGCAGCAAAACTAGCGGGACTCAAGAGACCCAGTACTTC
TRBV7-6	TRBD2	TRBJ2-1	-	CASSLAHVSGRSNEQFF	TGTGCCAGCAGCTTAGCCCACGTGAGCGGGAGGAGCAATGAGCAGTTCTTC
TRBV19	TRBD1	TRBJ1-1	-	CASTPTGYTEAFF	TGTGCCAGTACCCCGACAGGGTACACTGAAGCTTTCTTT
TRBV6-1	-	TRBJ1-5	-	CASSESRGNQPQHF	TGTGCCAGCAGTGAAAGTAGAGGCAATCAGCCCCAGCATTTT
TRBV27	TRBD1	TRBJ1-4	-	CASTHRGLSNEKLFF	TGTGCCAGCACTCACAGGGGGCTGTCTAATGAAAAACTGTTTTTT
TRBV6-6	-	TRBJ2-3	-	CASSYPSLSDTQYF	TGTGCCAGCAGTTACCCCTCTCTGTCAGATACGCAGTATTTT
TRBV6-5	TRBD2	TRBJ2-7	-	CATRSGLADEQYF	TGTGCCACAAGATCGGGACTAGCGGACGAGCAGTACTTC
TRBV6-5	-	TRBJ2-7	-	CASKTGDTYEQYF	TGTGCCAGCAAAACGGGAGATACCTACGAGCAGTACTTC
TRBV2	-	TRBJ1-1	-	CASNRYGGRTEAFF	TGTGCCAGCAATCGATACGGGGGACGGACTGAAGCTTTCTTT
TRBV11-2	TRBD1	TRBJ1-1	-	CASSLAAGGVTEAFF	TGTGCCAGCAGCTTAGCGGCAGGGGGAGTCACTGAAGCTTTCTTT
TRBV27	-	TRBJ1-1	-	CASRPPGYTEAFF	TGTGCCAGCCGTCCCCCGGGATACACTGAAGCTTTCTTT
TRBV5-4	-	TRBJ2-7	-	CASSLRESAYEQYF	TGTGCCAGCAGCTTAAGGGAGTCCGCCTACGAGCAGTACTTC
TRBV29-1	TRBD1	TRBJ2-7	-	CSVGSGQGGSYEQYF	TGCAGCGTTGGGTCGGGACAGGGGGGCTCCTACGAGCAGTACTTC
TRBV2	TRBD1	TRBJ1-2	-	CASSEQGARYGYTF	TGTGCCAGTTCCGAACAGGGGGCTCGGTATGGCTACACCTTC
TRBV7-2	TRBD2	TRBJ2-7	-	CASSFNPSGSYEQYF	TGTGCCAGCAGTTTCAACCCTAGCGGGAGCTACGAGCAGTACTTC
TRBV3-1/TRBV3-2	-	TRBJ2-7	-	CASSQAAGLSYEQYF	TGTGCCAGCAGCCAAGCGGCGGGCCTCTCCTACGAGCAGTACTTC
TRBV18	-	TRBJ1-2	-	CASSTLTGLKGYTF	TGTGCCAGCTCAACCCTCACAGGGTTGAAGGGCTACACCTTC
TRBV5-1	-	TRBJ2-3	-	CASSLERQPTDTQYF	TGCGCCAGCAGCTTGGAGCGACAGCCCACAGATACGCAGTATTTT
TRBV6-5	TRBD2	TRBJ2-7	-	CASRSWTSGSYEQYF	TGTGCCAGCAGATCCTGGACTAGCGGGTCCTACGAGCAGTACTTC
TRBV15	TRBD1	TRBJ1-4	-	CATSDPGGEGNEKLFF	TGTGCCACCAGCGACCCAGGGGGTGAAGGTAATGAAAAACTGTTTTTT
TRBV5-1	-	TRBJ2-2	-	CASSFGRGRTGELFF	TGCGCCAGCAGCTTTGGTAGAGGGCGAACCGGGGAGCTGTTTTTT
TRBV19	-	TRBJ2-6	-	CASSIVIRGSGANVLTF	TGTGCCAGTAGTATAGTCATCAGGGGCTCTGGGGCCAACGTCCTGACTTTC